The 24 T cell receptor beta chains in this list originate from one sample, sequenced in a study of T cells after yellow fever vaccination. TCRdb re-analysed the 5' RACE reads in MiXCR, keeping a single row per CDR3 protein. Counted here are some 560,000 distinct CDR3 sequences, roughly 19% occurring once; the ten biggest clones make up roughly an eighth. Sequenced material: PBMCs, taken 15 days after the yellow fever booster vaccination. Source of these receptors: a young man who received the YFV17D yellow fever vaccine.

The chain uses TRBV7-6 and TRBJ2-3, with D perhaps assigned TRBD1 or TRBD2 (5 bases each). The length of the CDR3 is 15 residues. Trimming left V 2 bases short and J 3 bases short, with 12 bases between. The germline CDR1 and CDR2 sequences are SGHVS and FNYEAQ. The DNA for the CDR3 is TGTGCCAGCAGCTTAACGAACGGGGCGACAGATACGCAGTATTTT. Its protein product is CASSLTNGATDTQYF.

This clonotype was seen a few times. The chain links TRBV11-2 to TRBJ1-2; D is unclear. V lost 0 bases and J 5 bases, leaving 19 bases between the germline ends. Germline loops: CDR1 SGHAT, CDR2 FQNNGV. This CDR3 is 17 amino acids long. CDR3 residues: CASSLEVGETDLYGYTF. CDR3 bases: TGTGCCAGCAGCTTAGAGGTTGGAGAAACAGACTTATATGGCTACACCTTC.

This clonotype turned up a few times. The genes are TRBV7-2 and TRBJ2-5; 10 bases are a match to TRBD1. Trimming at V came to 2 bases and at J to 4 bases, leaving 4 bases not matched to a gene. Germline V lookup: CDR1 SGHTA, CDR2 FQGNSA. The CDR3 sequence is 15 residues long. The CDR3 sequence is CASSLIRTGGETQYF. The CDR3 nucleotides read TGTGCCAGCAGCTTAATTAGGACAGGGGGAGAGACCCAGTACTTC.

This clonotype turned up a few times. V and J are TRBV5-1 and TRBJ2-6; D possibly corresponds to TRBD2 (5 bases). The germline V and J ends were trimmed by 4 bases and 0 bases, with 8 bases remaining between them. Germline V gene sequence: CDR1 SGHRS, CDR2 YFSETQ. The CDR3 contains 15 residues. This CDR3 reads CASSPAGSGANVLTF. As DNA, the CDR3 is TGCGCCAGCAGCCCCGCGGGCTCTGGGGCCAACGTCCTGACTTTC.

This clonotype was observed a handful of times. V gene TRBV25-1 combines with J gene TRBJ1-5; D is unresolved. V was shortened by 3 bases and J by 2 bases, with 11 bases between the two germline ends. The germline gives CDR1 MGHDK, CDR2 SYGVNS. The CDR3 sequence is 15 residues long. The CDR3 coding sequence is TGTGCCAGCAGTGACGCGGGAATTGGCAATCAGCCCCAGCATTTT. Translating it yields CASSDAGIGNQPQHF. The full variable domain, with the rest looked up from reference TRBV25-1 and TRBJ1-5, is EADIYQTPRYLVIGTGKKITLECSQTMGHDKMYWYQQDPGMELHLIHYSYGVNSTEKGDLSSESTVSRIRTEHFPLTLESARPSHTSQYLCASSDAGIGNQPQHFGDGTRLSIL.

This clonotype was seen once. The chain has TRBV19 and TRBJ2-2; 7 nucleotides match TRBD1. Germline lookup yields CDR1 LNHDA and CDR2 SQIVND (reference sequence). The CDR3 runs to 15 residues. J lost 6 bases, V lost 1 base, and 5 bases had no gene match. CDR3 DNA sequence: TGTGCCAGTAGTATAGTCCTCCAGGGGGCCGGGGAGCTGTTTTTT. Protein product: CASSIVLQGAGELFF.

The gene calls are TRBV5-1 and TRBJ1-2; D remains unclear. Trimming pared 0 bases from V and 4 bases from J, leaving 10 bases between. Looked up from germline, CDR1 is SGHRS and CDR2 is YFSETQ. The CDR3 extends over 14 amino acids. The CDR3 reads CASSLGGPTYGYTF. The CDR3 DNA sequence: TGCGCCAGCAGCTTGGGCGGGCCTACCTATGGCTACACCTTC.

The CDR3 sequence is CASSDRQGVNQPQHF. The CDR3 DNA reads as TGTGCCAGCAGCGACCGACAGGGAGTCAATCAGCCCCAGCATTTT. The chain recombines TRBV11-2 with TRBJ1-5, with 7 positions matching TRBD1. Per germline, CDR1 SGHAT and CDR2 FQNNGV. With V trimmed by 5 bases and J by 3 bases, 7 bases remained unmatched. The CDR3 covers 15 residues.

The CDR3, as DNA: TGTGCCACCAGTGAACCGGGTCGGATTGGTGATACGCAGTATTTT. Residues: CATSEPGRIGDTQYF. V gene TRBV24-1 combines with J gene TRBJ2-3; D gene unclear. Between the trimmed V and J ends, which lost 4 bases and 6 bases, there was a span of 16 bases. Germline CDR1 is KGHDR and CDR2 is SFDVKD. The CDR3 has 15 residues.

The chain carries TRBV29-1 and TRBJ2-1; D is unresolved. The V gene's germline CDR1 is SQVTM and CDR2 ANQGSEA. V lost 2 bases and J 8 bases, leaving 13 bases between the germline ends. CDR3 length equals 13 residues. This CDR3 reads CSVERVLSDEQFF. The DNA of the CDR3 is TGCAGCGTTGAAAGGGTTTTGAGCGATGAGCAGTTCTTC.

This clonotype was counted only a few times. This CDR3 fails to terminate in the conserved phenylalanine or tryptophan, so it likely reflects a read error. The rearrangement joins TRBV25-1 to TRBJ2-1, with no clear D. The germline V gene encodes CDR1 MGHDK and CDR2 SYGVNS. Trimming cost V 1 base and J 0 bases, with 7 bases left between them. The CDR3 spans 15 residues. CDR3 amino acids: CASSEWPRSYNEQFL. In DNA, the CDR3 is TGTGCCAGCAGTGAATGGCCCCGCTCCTACAATGAGCAGTTCCTC.

V and J are TRBV20-1 and TRBJ2-3, with 13 bases fitting TRBD2. This CDR3 is 15 amino acids long. Germline assignment: CDR1 DFQATT and CDR2 SNEGSKA (reference sequence). V shed 2 bases, J shed 3 bases, and the junction held 2 bases outside the gene matches. Here the CDR3 reads CSARKLAGGTDTQYF. In nucleotides, the CDR3 is TGCAGTGCTAGAAAACTAGCGGGAGGGACAGATACGCAGTATTTT.

As DNA, the CDR3 is TGTGCCAGCAGCCCCCGGGAAGGGGCCCTCGTGCCCCAGTACTTC. Translated: CASSPREGALVPQYF. This chain uses TRBV7-8 with TRBJ2-5; D could derive from TRBD1 or TRBD2 (5 bases each). Germline assignment: CDR1 SGHVS and CDR2 FQNEAQ. V lost 5 bases, J lost 9 bases, and 22 bases lay in between. The CDR3 runs to 15 residues.

This clonotype has a handful of counts. The rearrangement uses TRBV15 and TRBJ2-4; D gene uncertain. Trimming stripped 0 bases from V and 4 bases from J, with 4 bases between. From germline, CDR1 is LNHNV and CDR2 YYDKDF (reference sequence). CDR3 size: 13 residues. CDR3 loop: CATSREVKNIQYF. The DNA of the CDR3 is TGTGCCACCAGCAGAGAGGTGAAAAACATTCAGTACTTC.

This clonotype has just a few counts. V is TRBV7-2 and J is TRBJ2-1; TRBD2 matches at 10 bases. V dropped 5 bases and J dropped 2; count of bases not matched to a gene: 6. This CDR3 has 16 residues. The germline gives CDR1 SGHTA, CDR2 FQGNSA. As DNA, the CDR3 is TGTGCCAGCAGCCTCTTTACTAGCGGGACCTACAATGAGCAGTTCTTC. Its protein is CASSLFTSGTYNEQFF.

This chain connects TRBV27 to TRBJ2-7; no definite D call. V shed 5 bases and J shed 6 bases, with 17 bases lying between them. The germline CDR1 and CDR2 sequences are MNHEY and SMNVEV (reference sequence). This CDR3 is built from 14 residues. The CDR3 spells CASSTDLISGEQYF. The CDR3 DNA reads as TGTGCCAGCAGTACAGACCTGATTAGTGGCGAGCAGTACTTC.

The chain couples TRBV15 to TRBJ1-5; no definite D call. Germline assignment: CDR1 LNHNV and CDR2 YYDKDF (reference sequence). CDR3 length: 13 amino acids. The V end lost 3 bases, the J end lost 11 bases, and 14 bases lay between the germline ends. In nucleotides, the CDR3 is TGTGCCACCAGCAGTGACCACGGGAGGACCCAGCATTTT. This sequence encodes CATSSDHGRTQHF. Full variable domain (missing parts from reference TRBV15 and TRBJ1-5): DAMVIQNPRYQVTQFGKPVTLSCSQTLNHNVMYWYQQKSSQAPKLLFHYYDKDFNNEADTPDNFQSRRPNTSFCFLDIRSPGLGDTAMYLCATSSDHGRTQHFGDGTRLSIL.

This chain uses TRBV12-3 or TRBV12-4 with TRBJ2-3; 10 nucleotides agree with TRBD2. The CDR3 loop spans 15 amino acids. J gave up 0 bases and V 4 bases, and 1 base lay outside the gene matches. CDR3 loop: CASSSSGSSTDTQYF. As DNA, the CDR3 is TGTGCCAGCAGTTCTAGCGGGAGTAGCACAGATACGCAGTATTTT.

This chain connects TRBV6-2 or TRBV6-3 to TRBJ1-3; D not certain. V was shortened by 5 bases and J by 0 bases, with 11 bases between the two germline ends. This CDR3 comprises 15 residues. Germline V gene data show CDR1 as MNHEY and CDR2 as SVGEGT. The DNA for the CDR3 is TGTGCCAGCAGTCGATTCAGGAGCTCTGGAAACACCATATATTTT. This gives the protein CASSRFRSSGNTIYF.

CDR3 coding DNA: TGCAGTGCTAGAGATGTAGTTGTGGGGACCCTGAACACTGAAGCTTTCTTT. Translating it yields CSARDVVVGTLNTEAFF. The rearrangement uses TRBV20-1 and TRBJ1-1, with D possibly matching TRBD1 (5 bases). CDR1 and CDR2 from the germline V gene are DFQATT and SNEGSKA (reference sequence). The V end lost 0 bases, the J end lost 0 bases, and 17 bases lay between the germline ends. This CDR3 contains 17 residues.

This chain uses TRBV5-1 with TRBJ2-7; 15 bases map to TRBD2. This CDR3 has 15 residues. Per the germline V gene, CDR1 is SGHRS and CDR2 is YFSETQ. With 4 bases clipped from V and 5 bases from J, the junction kept 4 bases outside the gene matches. The CDR3 DNA sequence: TGCGCCAGCAGCCCGGGACTAGCGGGAGGCAACGAGCAGTACTTC. Translating gives CASSPGLAGGNEQYF.

This clonotype was seen a few times. This chain links TRBV6-5 with TRBJ2-3; D not resolved. Trimming stripped 0 bases from V and 2 bases from J, with 9 bases between. This CDR3 is built from 15 residues. Germline-derived CDR1 and CDR2 are MNHEY and SVGAGI. The CDR3 sequence is CASSYSIGFTDTQYF. DNA of the CDR3: TGTGCCAGCAGTTACTCGATTGGCTTCACAGATACGCAGTATTTT.

The rearrangement joins TRBV7-8 to TRBJ1-5; 7 bases align to TRBD1. Germline V gives CDR1 SGHVS, CDR2 FQNEAQ. V shed 5 bases and J 0 bases; nucleotides not matched to a gene: 4. This CDR3 comprises 15 residues. DNA for the CDR3: TGTGCCAGCAGCGGAGACAGGGCTAGCAATCAGCCCCAGCATTTT. This translates into CASSGDRASNQPQHF.

This clonotype has more than one count but fewer than ten. The chain combines TRBV20-1 with TRBJ2-2; D might be TRBD2 (6 bases). This CDR3 spans 14 amino acids. V was trimmed by 6 bases and J by 6 bases, leaving 17 bases between them. Germline CDR1 is DFQATT and CDR2 is SNEGSKA (reference sequence). CDR3 nucleotide sequence: TGCAGTGCCCCCGGGCGGGACGGAGCCGGGGAGCTGTTTTTT. It specifies CSAPGRDGAGELFF.